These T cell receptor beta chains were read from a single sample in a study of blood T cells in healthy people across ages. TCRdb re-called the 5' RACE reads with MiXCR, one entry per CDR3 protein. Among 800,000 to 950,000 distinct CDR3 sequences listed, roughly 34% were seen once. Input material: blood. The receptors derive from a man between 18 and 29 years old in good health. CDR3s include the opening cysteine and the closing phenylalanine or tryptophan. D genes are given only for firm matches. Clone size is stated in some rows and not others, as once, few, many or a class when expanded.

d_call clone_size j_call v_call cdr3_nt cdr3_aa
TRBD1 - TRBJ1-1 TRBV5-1 TGCGCCAGCAGCTTGGCCGGACAGGGGGATTTGAACACTGAAGCTTTCTTT CASSLAGQGDLNTEAFF
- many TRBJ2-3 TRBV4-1 TGCGCCAGCAGCCCTTCTGAGCGCGATACGCAGTATTTT CASSPSERDTQYF
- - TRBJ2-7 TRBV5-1 TGCGCCAGCAGCTTACACAGGGATTACAATGAGCAGTACTTC CASSLHRDYNEQYF
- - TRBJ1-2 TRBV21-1 TGTGCCAGCAGCCCGGGGCGGTTCAGTGGCTACACCTTC CASSPGRFSGYTF
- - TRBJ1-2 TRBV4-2 TGTGCCAGCAGCCAAGGTGGGGGGTATAATGGCTACACCTTC CASSQGGGYNGYTF
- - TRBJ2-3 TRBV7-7 TGTGCTAGCAGCTTTTCTGCCACAGATACGCAGTATTTT CASSFSATDTQYF
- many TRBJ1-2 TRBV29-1 TGCAGCGGAGGGGACGGCATTAACTATGGCTACACCTTC CSGGDGINYGYTF
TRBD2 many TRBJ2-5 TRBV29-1 TGCAGCACTTCTAGCGGAGAGACCCAGTACTTC CSTSSGETQYF
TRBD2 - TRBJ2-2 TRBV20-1 TGCAGTGCTCTTAATCTAGCGGGAGGGAACACCGGGGAGCTGTTTTTT CSALNLAGGNTGELFF
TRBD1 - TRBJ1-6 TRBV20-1 TGCAGTGCTAGAGACAGGACAGGGATCGATTCACCCCTCCACTTT CSARDRTGIDSPLHF
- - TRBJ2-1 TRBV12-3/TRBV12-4 TGTGCCAGCAGTCCTCGCCGGTCCGAGCAAGAGACCCAGTTCTTC CASSPRRSEQETQFF
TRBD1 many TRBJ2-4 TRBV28 TGTGCCAGCAGTTACGTCGGACAGGGAAGTCTAGCCAAAAACATTCAGTACTTC CASSYVGQGSLAKNIQYF
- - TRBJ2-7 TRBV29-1 TGCAGCGTTGGGACACCGCTACGGGAGCAGTACTTC CSVGTPLREQYF
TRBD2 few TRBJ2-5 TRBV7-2 TGTGCCAGCAGCTTAACGAGACTAGCGTTGAATGAGCAGTACTTC CASSLTRLALNEQYF
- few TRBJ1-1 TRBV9 TGTGCCAGCAGCGATTCATCGGAAGTAGCTTTCTTT CASSDSSEVAFF
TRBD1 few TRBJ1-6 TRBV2 TGTGCCAGCAGGAGGGGAGGGGGCAATCTTGATTCACCCCTCCACTTT CASRRGGGNLDSPLHF
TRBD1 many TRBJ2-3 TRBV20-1 TGCAGACCGGGACAGGGAGCTTCCACCGACACAGATACGCAGTATTTT CRPGQGASTDTDTQYF
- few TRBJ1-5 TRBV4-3 TGCGCCAGCAGCCAAGGACCGTGGGGTAGCAATCAGCCCCAGCATTTT CASSQGPWGSNQPQHF
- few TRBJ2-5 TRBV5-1 TGCGCCAGCAGAGACCACCGTGCCCAAGAGACCCAGTACTTC CASRDHRAQETQYF
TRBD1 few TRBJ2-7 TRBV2 TGTGCCAGCAGTTGGACAGGTGACTACGAGCAGTACTTC CASSWTGDYEQYF
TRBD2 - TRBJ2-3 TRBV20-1 TGCAGTGCTCACGGACTAGCGGGGGATACGCAGTATTTT CSAHGLAGDTQYF
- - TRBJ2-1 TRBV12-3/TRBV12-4 TGTGCCAGCACCCCCGGAGGGAGTCAGGGGTCCTATCAGCAGTTCTTC CASTPGGSQGSYQQFF
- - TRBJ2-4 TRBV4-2 TGTGCCAGCAGCCAAGATCCGGGGGATGGGACCAAAAACATTCAGTACTTC CASSQDPGDGTKNIQYF
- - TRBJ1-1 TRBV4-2 TGTGCCAGCAGCCAAGGAACAGGGAGTGCCACTGAAGCTTTCTTT CASSQGTGSATEAFF
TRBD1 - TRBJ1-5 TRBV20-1 TGCAGCGCAGGGGGCGCGGGTTATCAGCCCCAGCATTTT CSAGGAGYQPQHF
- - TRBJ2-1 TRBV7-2 TGTGCCAGCAGCTTACCCCACGAGGGGTCCCGTAATGAGCAGTTCTTC CASSLPHEGSRNEQFF
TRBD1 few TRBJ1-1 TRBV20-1 TGCAGTGCTGACAGGGGCATGAACACTGAAGCTTTCTTT CSADRGMNTEAFF
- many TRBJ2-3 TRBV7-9 TGTGCCAGCAGCCACCCGGGACAACGTTTCACAGATACGCAGTATTTT CASSHPGQRFTDTQYF
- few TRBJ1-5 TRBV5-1 TGCGCCAGTCGAGGGGACGGAGACTACAATCAGCCCCAGCATTTT CASRGDGDYNQPQHF